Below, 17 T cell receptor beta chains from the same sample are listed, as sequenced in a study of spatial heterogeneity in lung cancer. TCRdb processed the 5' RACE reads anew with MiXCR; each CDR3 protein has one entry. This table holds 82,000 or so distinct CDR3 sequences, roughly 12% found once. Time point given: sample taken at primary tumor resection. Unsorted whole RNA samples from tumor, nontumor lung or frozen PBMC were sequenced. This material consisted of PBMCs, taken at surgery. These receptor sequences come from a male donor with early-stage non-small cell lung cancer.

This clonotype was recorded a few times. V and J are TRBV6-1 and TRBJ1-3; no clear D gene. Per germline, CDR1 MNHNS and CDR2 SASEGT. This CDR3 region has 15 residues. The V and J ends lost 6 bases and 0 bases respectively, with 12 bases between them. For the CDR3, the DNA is TGTGCCAGCAGGCCGGACTTCTTCTCTGGAAACACCATATATTTT. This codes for CASRPDFFSGNTIYF.

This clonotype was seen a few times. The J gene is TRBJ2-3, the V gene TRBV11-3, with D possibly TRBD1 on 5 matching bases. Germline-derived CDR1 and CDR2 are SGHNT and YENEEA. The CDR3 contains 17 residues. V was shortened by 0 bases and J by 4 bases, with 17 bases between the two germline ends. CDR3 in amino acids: CASSLDPSGAGSDTQYF. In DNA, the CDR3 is TGTGCCAGCAGCTTAGATCCCTCTGGGGCCGGGTCAGATACGCAGTATTTT. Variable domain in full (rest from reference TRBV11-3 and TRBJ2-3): EAGVVQSPRYKIIEKKQPVAFWCNPISGHNTLYWYLQNLGQGPELLIRYENEEAVDDSQLPKDRFSAERLKGVDSTLKIQPAELGDSAVYLCASSLDPSGAGSDTQYFGPGTRLTVL.

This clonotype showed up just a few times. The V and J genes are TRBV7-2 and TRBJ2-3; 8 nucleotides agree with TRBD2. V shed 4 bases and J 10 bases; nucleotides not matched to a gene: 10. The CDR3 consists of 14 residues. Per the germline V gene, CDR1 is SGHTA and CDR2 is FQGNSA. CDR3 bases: TGTGCCAGCAGCTCCGACACTAGCGGCAGGGCGCAGTATTTT. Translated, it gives CASSSDTSGRAQYF.

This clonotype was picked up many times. The CDR3 bases are TGTGCCAGCAGCTTGGGGGAATCCACTGAAGCTTTCTTT. Its translation is CASSLGESTEAFF. The J gene is TRBJ1-1, the V gene TRBV7-2, with D maybe TRBD1 (5 bases). CDR1 and CDR2 (germline): SGHTA, FQGNSA. The CDR3 is 13 amino acids. V was trimmed by 3 bases and J by 4 bases, leaving 9 bases between them.

CDR3 protein: CASSHDSYEQYF. Here the CDR3 DNA reads TGTGCCAGCAGCCACGACTCCTACGAGCAGTACTTC. V is TRBV7-9 and J is TRBJ2-7; D gene unclear. Germline lookup yields CDR1 SEHNR and CDR2 FQNEAQ (reference sequence). This CDR3 comprises 12 residues. Trimming removed 5 bases at V and 0 bases at J, with 5 bases between.

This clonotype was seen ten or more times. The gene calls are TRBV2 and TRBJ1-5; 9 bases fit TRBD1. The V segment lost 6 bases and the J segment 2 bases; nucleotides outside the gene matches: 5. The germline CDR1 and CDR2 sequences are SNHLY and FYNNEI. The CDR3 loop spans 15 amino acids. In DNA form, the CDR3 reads TGTGCCAGCAGGGGGGACAGGGTAGGCAATCAGCCCCAGCATTTT. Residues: CASRGDRVGNQPQHF.

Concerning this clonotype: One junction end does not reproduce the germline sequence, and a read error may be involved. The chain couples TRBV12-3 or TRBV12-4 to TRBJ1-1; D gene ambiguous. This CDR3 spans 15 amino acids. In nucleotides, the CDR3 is TGTGCCAGCAGGTTAGGGTGGCTACTGAACACTGAAGCTTTCTTT. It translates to CASRLGWLLNTEAFF.

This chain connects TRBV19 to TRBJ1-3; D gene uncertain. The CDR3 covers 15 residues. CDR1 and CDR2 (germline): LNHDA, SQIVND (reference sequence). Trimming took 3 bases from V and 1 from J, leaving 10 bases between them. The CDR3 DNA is TGTGCCAGTAGTATCTCGGCGTTATCTGGAAACACCATATATTTT. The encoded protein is CASSISALSGNTIYF.

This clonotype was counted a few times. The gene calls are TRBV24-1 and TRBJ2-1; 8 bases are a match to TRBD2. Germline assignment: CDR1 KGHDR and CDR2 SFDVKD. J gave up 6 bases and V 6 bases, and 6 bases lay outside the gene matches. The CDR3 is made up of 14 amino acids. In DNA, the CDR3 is TGTGCCACCAGTCAGCGGGGGTTCATCAATGAGCAGTTCTTC. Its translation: CATSQRGFINEQFF.

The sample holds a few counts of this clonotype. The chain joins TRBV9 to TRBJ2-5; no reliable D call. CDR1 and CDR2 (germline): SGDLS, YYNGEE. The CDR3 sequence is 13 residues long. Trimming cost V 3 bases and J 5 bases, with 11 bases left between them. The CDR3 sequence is CASSGKDGETQYF. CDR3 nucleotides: TGTGCCAGCAGCGGTAAGGATGGGGAGACCCAGTACTTC.

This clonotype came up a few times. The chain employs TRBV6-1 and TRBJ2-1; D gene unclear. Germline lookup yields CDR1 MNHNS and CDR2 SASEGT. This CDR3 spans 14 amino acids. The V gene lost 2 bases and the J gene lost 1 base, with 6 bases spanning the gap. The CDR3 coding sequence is TGTGCCAGCAGTGAATCAGAATCCTACAATGAGCAGTTCTTC. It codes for CASSESESYNEQFF.

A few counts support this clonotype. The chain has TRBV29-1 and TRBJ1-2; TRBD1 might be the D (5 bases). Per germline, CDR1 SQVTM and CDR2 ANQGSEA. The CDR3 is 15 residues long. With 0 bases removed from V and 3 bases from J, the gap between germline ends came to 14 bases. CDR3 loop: CSVEDPGREYYGYTF. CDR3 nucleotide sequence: TGCAGCGTTGAAGATCCCGGCAGGGAATACTATGGCTACACCTTC.

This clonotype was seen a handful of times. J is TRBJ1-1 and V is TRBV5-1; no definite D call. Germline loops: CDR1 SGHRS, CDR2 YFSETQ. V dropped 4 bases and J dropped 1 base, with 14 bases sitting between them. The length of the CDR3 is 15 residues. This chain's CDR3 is CASSPIRGANTEAFF. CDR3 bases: TGCGCCAGCAGCCCAATCCGAGGAGCGAACACTGAAGCTTTCTTT.

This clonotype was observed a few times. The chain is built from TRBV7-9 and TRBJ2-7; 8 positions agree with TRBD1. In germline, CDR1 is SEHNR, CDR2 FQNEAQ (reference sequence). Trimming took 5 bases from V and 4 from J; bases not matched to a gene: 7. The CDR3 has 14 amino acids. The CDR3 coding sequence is TGTGCCAGCAGCCGAGGACAGGGAGCGTACGAGCAGTACTTC. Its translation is CASSRGQGAYEQYF.

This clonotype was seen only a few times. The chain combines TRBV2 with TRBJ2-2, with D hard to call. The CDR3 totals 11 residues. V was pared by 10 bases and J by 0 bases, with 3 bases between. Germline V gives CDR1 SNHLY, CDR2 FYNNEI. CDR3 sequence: CATTNTGELFF. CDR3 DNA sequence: TGTGCCACCACGAACACCGGGGAGCTGTTTTTT.

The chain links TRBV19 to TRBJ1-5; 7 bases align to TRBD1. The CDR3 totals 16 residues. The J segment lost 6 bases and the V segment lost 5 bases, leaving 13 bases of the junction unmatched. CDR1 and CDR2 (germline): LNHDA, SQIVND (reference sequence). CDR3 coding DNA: TGTGCCAGTAGTTACGGACAGGCGCCCTGGGGTCAGCCCCAGCATTTT. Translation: CASSYGQAPWGQPQHF.

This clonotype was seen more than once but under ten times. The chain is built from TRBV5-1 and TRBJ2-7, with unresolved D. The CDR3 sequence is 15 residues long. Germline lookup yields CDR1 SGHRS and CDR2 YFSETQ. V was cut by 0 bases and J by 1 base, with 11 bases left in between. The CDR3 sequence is CASSLEGRLSYEQYF. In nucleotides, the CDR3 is TGCGCCAGCAGCTTGGAGGGCAGGCTGTCCTACGAGCAGTACTTC.